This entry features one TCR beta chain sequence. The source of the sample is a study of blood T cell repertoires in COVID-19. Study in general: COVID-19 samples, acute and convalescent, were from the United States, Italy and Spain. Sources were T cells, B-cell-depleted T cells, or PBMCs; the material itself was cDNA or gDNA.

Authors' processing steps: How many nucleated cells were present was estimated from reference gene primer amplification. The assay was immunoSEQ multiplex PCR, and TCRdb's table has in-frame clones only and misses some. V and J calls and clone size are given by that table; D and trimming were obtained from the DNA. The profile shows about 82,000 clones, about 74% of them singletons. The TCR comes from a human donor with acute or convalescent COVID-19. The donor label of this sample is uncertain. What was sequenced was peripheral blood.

The CDR3 loop is CASSGGLDTNQPQHF. In DNA, the CDR3 is TGTGCCAGCTCCGGGGGGCTTGATACCAATCAGCCCCAGCATTTT. The V gene is TRBV18, the J gene TRBJ1-5; TRBD1 is a possible D gene (6 bases). Germline CDR1 reads KGHSH; CDR2 reads LQKENI. The CDR3 runs 15 residues. Between the trimmed V and J ends, which lost 6 bases and 3 bases, there was a span of 15 bases.